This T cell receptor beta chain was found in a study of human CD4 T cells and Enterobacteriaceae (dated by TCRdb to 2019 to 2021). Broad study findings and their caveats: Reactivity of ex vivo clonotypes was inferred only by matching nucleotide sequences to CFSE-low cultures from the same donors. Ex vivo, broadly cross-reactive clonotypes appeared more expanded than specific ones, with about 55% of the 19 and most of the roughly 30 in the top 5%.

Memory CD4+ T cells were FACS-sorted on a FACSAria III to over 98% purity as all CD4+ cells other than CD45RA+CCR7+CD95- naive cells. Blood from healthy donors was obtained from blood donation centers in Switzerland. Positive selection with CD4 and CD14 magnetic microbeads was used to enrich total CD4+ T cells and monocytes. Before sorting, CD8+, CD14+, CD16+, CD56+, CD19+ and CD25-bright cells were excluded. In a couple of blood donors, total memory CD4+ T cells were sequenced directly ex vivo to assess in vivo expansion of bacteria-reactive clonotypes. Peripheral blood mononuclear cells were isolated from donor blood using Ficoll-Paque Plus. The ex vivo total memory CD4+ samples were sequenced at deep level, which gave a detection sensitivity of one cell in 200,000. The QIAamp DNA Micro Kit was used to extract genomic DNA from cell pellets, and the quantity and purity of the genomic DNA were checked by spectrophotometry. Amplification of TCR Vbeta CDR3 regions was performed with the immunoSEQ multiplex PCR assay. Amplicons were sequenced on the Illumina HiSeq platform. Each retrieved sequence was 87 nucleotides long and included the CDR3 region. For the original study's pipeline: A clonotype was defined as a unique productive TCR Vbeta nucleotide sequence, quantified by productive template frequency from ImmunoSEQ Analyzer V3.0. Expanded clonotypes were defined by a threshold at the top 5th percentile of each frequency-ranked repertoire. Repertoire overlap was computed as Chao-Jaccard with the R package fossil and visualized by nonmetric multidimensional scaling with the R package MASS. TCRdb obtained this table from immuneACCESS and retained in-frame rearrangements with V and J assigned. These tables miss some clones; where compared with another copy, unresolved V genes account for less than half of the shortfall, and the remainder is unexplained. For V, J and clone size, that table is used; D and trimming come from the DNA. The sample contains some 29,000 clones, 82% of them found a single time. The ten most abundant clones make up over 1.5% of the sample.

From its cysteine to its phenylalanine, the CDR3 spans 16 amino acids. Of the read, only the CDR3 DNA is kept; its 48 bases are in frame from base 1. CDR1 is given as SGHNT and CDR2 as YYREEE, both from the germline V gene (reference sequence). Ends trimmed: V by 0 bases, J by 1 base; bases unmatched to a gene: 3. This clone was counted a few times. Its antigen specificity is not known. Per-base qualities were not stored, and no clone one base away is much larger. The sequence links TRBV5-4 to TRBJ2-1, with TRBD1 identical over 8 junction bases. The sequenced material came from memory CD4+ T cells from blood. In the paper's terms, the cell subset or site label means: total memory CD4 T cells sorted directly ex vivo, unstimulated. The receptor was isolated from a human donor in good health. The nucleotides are TGTGCCAGCAGCTTGGGAGGGGACAGGTCCTACAATGAGCAGTTCTTC. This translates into CASSLGGDRSYNEQFF.